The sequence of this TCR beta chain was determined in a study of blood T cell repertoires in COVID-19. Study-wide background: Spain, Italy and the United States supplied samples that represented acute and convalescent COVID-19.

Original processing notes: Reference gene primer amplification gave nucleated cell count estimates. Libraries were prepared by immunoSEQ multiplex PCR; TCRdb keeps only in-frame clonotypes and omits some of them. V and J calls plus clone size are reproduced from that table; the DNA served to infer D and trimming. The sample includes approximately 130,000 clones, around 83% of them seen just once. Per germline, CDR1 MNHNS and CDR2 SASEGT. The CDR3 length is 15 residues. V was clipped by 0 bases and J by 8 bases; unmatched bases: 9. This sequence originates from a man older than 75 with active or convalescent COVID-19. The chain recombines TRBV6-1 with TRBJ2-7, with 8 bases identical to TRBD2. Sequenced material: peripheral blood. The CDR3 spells CASSEASASGPKQYF. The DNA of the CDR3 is TGTGCCAGCAGTGAAGCTTCGGCTAGCGGGCCTAAGCAGTACTTC.